The 15 T cell receptor beta chains below all came from one sample that was sequenced in a study of blood T cell repertoires in COVID-19. The data were produced by immunoSEQ multiplex PCR, yet TCRdb's version contains in-frame clones alone and is incomplete. The sample carries 150,000 or so clones, around nine tenths recorded once. The sequenced sample consisted of peripheral blood. These receptors all stem from a man between 60 and 75 years old with COVID-19, enrolled during active disease.

The chain couples TRBV5-6 to TRBJ2-6; D remains ambiguous. Trimming took off 2 bases at V and 1 base at J, with 4 bases between the two ends. The CDR3 loop spans 14 amino acids. Germline loops: CDR1 SGHDT, CDR2 YYEEEE. The CDR3 spells CASSFRSGANVLTF. The DNA of the CDR3 is TGTGCCAGCAGCTTCCGGTCTGGGGCCAACGTCCTGACTTTC.

The chain has TRBV7-2 and TRBJ2-7, with 11 bases fitting TRBD2. The CDR3 runs to 14 residues. V lost 7 bases, J lost 2 bases, and 4 bases stayed unmatched. The germline V gene encodes CDR1 SGHTA and CDR2 FQGNSA. CDR3 coding DNA: TGTGCCAGCATGCTAGCGGGAGGCACCTACGAGCAGTACTTC. This encodes CASMLAGGTYEQYF.

The chain has TRBV7-2 and TRBJ2-1; weak D call: TRBD2 (6 bases). Trimming cost V 6 bases and J 6 bases, with 18 bases left between them. CDR1 is SGHTA, CDR2 FQGNSA, per germline. This CDR3 is 15 amino acids long. CDR3 region: CASRPGTAIANEQFF. The CDR3 nucleotides are TGTGCCAGCAGGCCGGGGACTGCCATCGCCAATGAGCAGTTCTTC.

This clone was seen only a few times. The genes are TRBV4-2 and TRBJ1-6; no clear D. CDR1 is LGHNA and CDR2 is YNFKEQ in the germline V gene. The length of the CDR3 is 14 residues. V lost 0 bases, J lost 9 bases, and 9 bases lay in between. The CDR3 nucleotides are TGTGCCAGCAGCCAAGATTTACGGGGTTCACCCCTCCACTTT. Encoded protein: CASSQDLRGSPLHF.

The chain uses TRBV19 and TRBJ1-2, with D perhaps TRBD1 (6 bases). Per the germline V gene, CDR1 is LNHDA and CDR2 is SQIVND (reference sequence). V gave up 7 bases and J gave up 2 bases, with 23 bases separating them. The CDR3 contains 17 residues. The CDR3 loop is CASTWDTNTLKNYGYTF. CDR3 sequence (DNA): TGTGCCAGTACCTGGGACACTAACACCTTAAAAAACTATGGCTACACCTTC.

The chain employs TRBV18 and TRBJ1-4, with TRBD1 identical over 8 bases. CDR3 length equals 17 residues. The trim removed 0 bases at V and 8 bases at J, leaving 11 bases unmatched. The germline CDR1 and CDR2 sequences are KGHSH and LQKENI. The chain's CDR3 is CASSPPISQGAGEKLFF. DNA for the CDR3: TGTGCCAGCTCACCACCGATTTCCCAGGGGGCAGGAGAAAAACTGTTTTTT.

The chain is built from TRBV18 and TRBJ2-4; D not resolved. Deletions cut 0 bases from V and 0 bases from J, with 6 bases between. The CDR3 totals 15 residues. CDR1 is KGHSH and CDR2 is LQKENI in the germline V gene. DNA of the CDR3: TGTGCCAGCTCACCACCGGCCGTAGCCAAAAACATTCAGTACTTC. Protein sequence: CASSPPAVAKNIQYF. Looking up the rest from reference TRBV18 and TRBJ2-4 gives the full variable domain: NAGVMQNPRHLVRRRGQEARLRCSPMKGHSHVYWYRQLPEEGLKFMVYLQKENIIDESGMPKERFSAEFPKEGPSILRIQQVVRGDSAAYFCASSPPAVAKNIQYFGAGTRLSVL.

The CDR3 nucleotides are TGTGCCAGCAGCACAGGACAGAAGATGAACACTGAAGCTTTCTTT. Translated: CASSTGQKMNTEAFF. The V call is TRBV9, the J call TRBJ1-1; tentatively, D is TRBD1 (6 bases). This CDR3 is 15 amino acids long. Germline values: CDR1 SGDLS, CDR2 YYNGEE. The V and J ends lost 4 bases and 0 bases respectively, with 13 bases between them.

This sequence joins TRBV7-2 and TRBJ2-2, with D possibly being TRBD2 (5 bases). Germline CDR1 and CDR2: SGHTA and FQGNSA. Trimming removed 2 bases from V and 2 bases from J, with 12 bases in between. This CDR3 has 16 residues. The CDR3 DNA is TGTGCCAGCAGCTTAATGGCTAGCATTAACACCGGGGAGCTGTTTTTT. This sequence encodes CASSLMASINTGELFF.

This chain links TRBV6-6 with TRBJ2-2, with 7 bases matching TRBD2. Unmatched junction bases numbered 3, after V lost 0 bases and J lost 2 bases. The CDR3 covers 16 residues. The V gene's germline CDR1 is MNHNY and CDR2 SVGAGI (reference sequence). The CDR3 DNA sequence: TGTGCCAGCAGTTACTCAGGCGGGGGAAACACCGGGGAGCTGTTTTTT. Translated: CASSYSGGGNTGELFF.

This chain uses TRBV9 with TRBJ1-1, with 7 bases identical to TRBD1. The V segment lost 2 bases and the J segment 0 bases; nucleotides outside the gene matches: 7. The CDR3 has 16 amino acids. CDR1 is SGDLS and CDR2 is YYNGEE in the germline V gene. The DNA of the CDR3 is TGTGCCAGCAGCGTGGAGGGGGCGGGTTTGAACACTGAAGCTTTCTTT. Protein: CASSVEGAGLNTEAFF.

V gene TRBV6-4 combines with J gene TRBJ2-2, with TRBD1 matching 9 bases. Trimming took 8 bases from V and 4 from J; bases not matched to a gene: 8. The V gene's germline CDR1 is MRHNA and CDR2 SNTAGT. The CDR3 has 15 residues. The CDR3, as DNA: TGTGCCAGCTCCCGGACAGGGGAGCGCACCGGGGAGCTGTTTTTT. This sequence encodes CASSRTGERTGELFF.

This clone was seen just once. V is TRBV6-2 or TRBV6-3 and J is TRBJ1-5; D gene unclear. The V end lost 0 bases, the J end lost 2 bases, and 11 bases lay between the germline ends. This CDR3 is built from 16 residues. Germline loops: CDR1 MNHEY, CDR2 SVGEGT. CDR3 sequence: CASSYSNTRGNQPQHF. For the CDR3, the DNA is TGTGCCAGCAGTTACTCGAACACTCGGGGCAATCAGCCCCAGCATTTT.

The chain combines TRBV19 with TRBJ2-1; the match to TRBD1 covers 7 bases. Germline V gene lookup returns CDR1 LNHDA and CDR2 SQIVND (reference sequence). With 0 bases clipped from V and 5 bases from J, the junction kept 10 bases outside the gene matches. The length of the CDR3 is 17 residues. CDR3 in DNA: TGTGCCAGTAGTATAGATCCAGGAGACAGGGTGGACAATGAGCAGTTCTTC. Its protein is CASSIDPGDRVDNEQFF.

The chain couples TRBV5-5 to TRBJ2-3, with D hard to call. The CDR3 consists of 16 residues. The germline CDR1 and CDR2 sequences are SGHKS and YYEKEE (reference sequence). V gave up 0 bases and J gave up 0 bases, with 11 bases separating them. The CDR3: CASSLASYRSTDTQYF. As DNA, the CDR3 is TGTGCCAGCAGCTTGGCCTCGTACAGAAGCACAGATACGCAGTATTTT.